The present TCR beta chain was sequenced within a study of regulatory dendritic cells for organ transplantation. The CDR3 has 11 residues. Between the trimmed V and J ends, which lost 6 bases and 2 bases, there was a span of 3 bases. Germline CDR1 and CDR2: LNHDA and SQIVND (reference sequence). General observations from the study: Resting memory CD8+ T cells held the most alloreactive clonotypes. Considerable individual heterogeneity was seen in alloreactive memory CD8+ T cells. Naive CD4+ and CD8+ repertoires were highly diverse; memory CD8+ was most oligoclonal.

TCRdb's copy holds only in-frame clones and misses some; the assay was immunoSEQ multiplex PCR. The sample has 30,000 to 40,000 clones; less than 90% are singletons. Points on this clone: Its antigen is as yet unknown.

The sample consisted of naive CD4+ T cells from blood. Subset: CD45RA+ naive T cells. This clonotype originated in a human donor in good health. The chain couples TRBV19 to TRBJ2-3, with D uncertain. CDR3 in DNA: TGTGCCAGTAGCCACACAGATACGCAGTATTTT. It specifies CASSHTDTQYF.